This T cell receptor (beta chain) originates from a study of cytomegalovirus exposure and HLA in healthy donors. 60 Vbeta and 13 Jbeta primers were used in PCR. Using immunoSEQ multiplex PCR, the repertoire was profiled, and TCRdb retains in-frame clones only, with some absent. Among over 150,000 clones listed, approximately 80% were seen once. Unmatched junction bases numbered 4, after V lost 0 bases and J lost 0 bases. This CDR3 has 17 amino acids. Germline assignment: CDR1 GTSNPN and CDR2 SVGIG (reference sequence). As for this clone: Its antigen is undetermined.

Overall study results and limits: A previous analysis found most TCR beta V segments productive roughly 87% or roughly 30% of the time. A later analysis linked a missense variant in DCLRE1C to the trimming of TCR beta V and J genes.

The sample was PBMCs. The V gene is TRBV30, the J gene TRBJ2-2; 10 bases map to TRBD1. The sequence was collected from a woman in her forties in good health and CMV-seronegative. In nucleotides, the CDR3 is TGTGCCTGGAGTGTCCCGACAGGGGGCGCGAACACCGGGGAGCTGTTTTTT. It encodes CAWSVPTGGANTGELFF. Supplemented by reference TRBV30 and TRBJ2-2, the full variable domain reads SQTIHQWPATLVQPVGSPLSLECTVEGTSNPNLYWYRQAAGRGLQLLFYSVGIGQISSEVPQNLSASRPQDRQFILSSKKLLLSDSGFYLCAWSVPTGGANTGELFFGEGSRLTVL.